This T cell receptor beta chain was observed in a study of T cell responses to AZD1222 COVID-19 vaccine (dated by TCRdb to the early 2020s). Regarding the complete study: A total of 233 trial participants underwent TCR sequencing, of whom about 210 had received two doses of AZD1222 and around 25 had received two doses of the MenACWY control vaccine. Enrollment into the trials was organized by age into subgroups of 18-55, 56-69 and 70-plus years, and those subgroups contained about 160, 30 and 59 TCR-sequenced participants, respectively.

The sample's time point label, in plain terms: baseline before first vaccination. Explained via the paper, the treatment or condition label denotes: meningococcal conjugate vaccine given as trial control. Vaccinee samples were obtained from the UK trials COV001 and COV002, which included a single-blind randomized controlled phase 2/3 trial of AZD1222 (ChAdOx1 nCoV-19) in healthy adults. For TCRbeta chain sequencing, PBMC samples were collected from trial participants at day 0 and at day 28 after the second dose. With regard to this clone: Its recognized antigen is unknown. It has no much larger one-base neighbor in the sample; base qualities were not kept.

The study at large found these results: CD4 TCRs associated with the vaccine covered the entire spike protein, and the dominant responses were in regions 160-218 and 743-854. Conclusions about previously exposed vaccinees are limited because only 5 or 6 AZD1222 recipients were SARS-CoV-2 seropositive at baseline. Nearly half of unique spike-specific TCRs reportedly recognized epitopes outside regions mutated in the B.1.351 and B.1.1.7 variants. A significant rise in spike-specific TCR breadth and depth was observed after two AZD1222 doses relative to day 0 and relative to MenACWY recipients. Because no samples from the day 14 peak response were available, repertoires could be characterized only after the peak T cell response. Participants were mostly white British and included more females than males, and it was suggested by the authors that clonal diversity may have been underestimated. In the small 56-69-year group, the increase in depth fell short of significance, most likely because of low power.

The CDR3 regions of human TCRbeta chains were analyzed by immunosequencing. The study's own analysis went as follows. TCRs in the repertoires were compared against a reference library of SARS-CoV-2-specific TCRs that had been generated with the MIRA antigen-specificity platform. Breadth was defined as the fraction of unique TCRs that were SARS-CoV-2-associated, and depth was defined as the fraction of total T cells that were SARS-CoV-2-associated. Using the MIRA data, every spike-specific TCR was mapped to the spike region that the TCR reacted to and assigned to either a CD4 or a CD8 class. Log10-transformed breadth and depth values were compared by one-way ANOVA with Sidak's multiple comparisons tests. Not all clones reach the TCRdb copy of this immuneACCESS table, which keeps in-frame sequences only. Checked studies attribute under half of the gap to unresolved V genes and leave the rest unexplained. The V and J calls and clone size come from that table; D and trimming were worked out from the DNA. The sample yields around 110,000 clones; 80% to 90% were counted once. The ten largest clones capture about 4% of the sample.

The CDR3 measures 14 amino acids from cysteine to phenylalanine. Left in the record is the CDR3 DNA by itself, 42 bases read in frame from the first base. The CDR1 and CDR2 encoded by the germline V gene (reference sequence) are LGHDT and YNNKEL. V and J are trimmed by 10 bases and 6 bases, and the gene matches miss 11 bases of the junction. The clonotype comes from an adult in good health. The V and J genes are TRBV3-1 (or the pseudogene TRBV3-2) and TRBJ2-3, and TRBD2 matches 9 of the central bases. The sequencing used peripheral blood, collected on day 0 of MenACWY control vaccination. The CDR3 reads CATLARGGTDTQYF. In nucleotides, the sequence is TGTGCCACCCTGGCGCGGGGGGGGACGGATACGCAGTATTTT.